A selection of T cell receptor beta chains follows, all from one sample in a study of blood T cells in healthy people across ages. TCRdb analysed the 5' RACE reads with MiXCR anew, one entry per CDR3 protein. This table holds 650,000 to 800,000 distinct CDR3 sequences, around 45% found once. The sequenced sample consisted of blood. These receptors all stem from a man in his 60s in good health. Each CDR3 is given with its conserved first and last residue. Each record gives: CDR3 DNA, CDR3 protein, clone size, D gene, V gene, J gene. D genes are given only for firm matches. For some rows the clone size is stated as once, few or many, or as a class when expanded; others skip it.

TGCAGTGCCAGGGAGGGGATCGTGCAGTACTTC	CSAREGIVQYF	.	TRBD2	TRBV20-1	TRBJ2-5
TGTGCTAGTGGTTTGGCGCGAATGGGAACGGATAGCTCCTACGAGCAGTACTTC	CASGLARMGTDSSYEQYF	.	.	TRBV12-5	TRBJ2-7
TGTGCCAGCAGCCTCACTAGCGGTCGCACAGATACGCAGTATTTT	CASSLTSGRTDTQYF	.	TRBD2	TRBV7-9	TRBJ2-3
TGTGCCAGCAGCCAAGACGGGACTGGCACAGATACGCAGTATTTT	CASSQDGTGTDTQYF	.	.	TRBV3-1	TRBJ2-3
TGCGCCAGCAGCCATGAAGGACTGTACAATGAGCAGTTCTTC	CASSHEGLYNEQFF	.	.	TRBV4-1	TRBJ2-1
TGTGCCAGCAGTAGTCAGGGAAGACAGACCCAGTACTTC	CASSSQGRQTQYF	.	.	TRBV25-1	TRBJ2-5
TGTGCCAGCAGTCTGGACAGGGGAGGGCGGGAGACCCAGTACTTC	CASSLDRGGRETQYF	.	TRBD1	TRBV12-3/TRBV12-4	TRBJ2-5
TGCGCCAGCAGCCCCGTAGGGACACGATACAATGAGCAGTTCTTC	CASSPVGTRYNEQFF	.	.	TRBV5-1	TRBJ2-1
TGTGCCAGCAGTCTCCTAGGGCAGGCCAACTATGGCTACACCTTC	CASSLLGQANYGYTF	.	.	TRBV28	TRBJ1-2
TGCAGCGTTGAAAGGCAGGGGGTAGGAGAGCAGTACTTC	CSVERQGVGEQYF	few	TRBD1	TRBV29-1	TRBJ2-7
TGCAGTGCTAGAGATCAAGGAGGGGTCCGCTCCAATGAGCAGTTCTTC	CSARDQGGVRSNEQFF	.	.	TRBV20-1	TRBJ2-1
TGTGCCAGCAGTCCGAGGGCTAGCCTGACCTACGAGCAGTACTTC	CASSPRASLTYEQYF	.	.	TRBV27	TRBJ2-7
TGTGCCAGCTCACCGGGGACGACGGGGACTGAAGCTTTCTTT	CASSPGTTGTEAFF	.	.	TRBV18	TRBJ1-1
TGTGCCAGCAGTGAAGCTAGGGGGGCCTCCACAGATACGCAGTATTTT	CASSEARGASTDTQYF	few	.	TRBV2	TRBJ2-3
TGCGCCAGCAGCCCCGATATGACAGGGGGCGGTGGCTACACCTTC	CASSPDMTGGGGYTF	few	TRBD1	TRBV4-3	TRBJ1-2
TGCAGTGCTAGGGACGCGGGGGGGCCTGCGGATGAGCAGTTCTTC	CSARDAGGPADEQFF	.	TRBD2	TRBV20-1	TRBJ2-1
TGTGCCAGTAGCCCACAAAAAGGACCCTTGGAGCAGTACTTC	CASSPQKGPLEQYF	.	.	TRBV19	TRBJ2-7
TGTGCCAGCACCCCCTTTGAAGGCGTGAACACTGAAGCTTTCTTT	CASTPFEGVNTEAFF	.	.	TRBV9	TRBJ1-1
TGTGCCAGCAGCTTAGCCGGGGGACCGAACTATGGCTACACCTTC	CASSLAGGPNYGYTF	few	.	TRBV7-9	TRBJ1-2
TGTGCCAGCTCAACCGGGACAGGGGAATCCGAGCAGTACTTC	CASSTGTGESEQYF	.	TRBD1	TRBV18	TRBJ2-7
TGTGCCAGCAGCGTACAGGGGAAGTATAGCAATCAGCCCCAGCATTTT	CASSVQGKYSNQPQHF	.	.	TRBV9	TRBJ1-5
TGTGCCAGCAGCCCAGAAACAGGGATTGGAAACACCATATATTTT	CASSPETGIGNTIYF	.	.	TRBV7-2	TRBJ1-3
TGTGCCAGCAGCCCAGGGGTTGGGAACTATGGCTACACCTTC	CASSPGVGNYGYTF	.	.	TRBV12-3/TRBV12-4	TRBJ1-2
TGTGCCAGCAGCCCCCCGTATCAGCCCCAGCATTTT	CASSPPYQPQHF	few	.	TRBV6-2/TRBV6-3	TRBJ1-5